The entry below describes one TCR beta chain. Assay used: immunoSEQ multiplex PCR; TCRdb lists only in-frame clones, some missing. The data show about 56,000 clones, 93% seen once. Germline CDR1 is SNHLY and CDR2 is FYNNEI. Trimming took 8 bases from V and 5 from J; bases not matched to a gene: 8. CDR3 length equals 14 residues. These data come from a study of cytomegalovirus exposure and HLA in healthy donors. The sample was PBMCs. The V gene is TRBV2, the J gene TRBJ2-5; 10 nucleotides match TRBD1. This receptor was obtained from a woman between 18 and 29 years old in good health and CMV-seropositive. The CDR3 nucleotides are TGTGCCAGCCGGAGGGACAGGGGCGAGGAGACCCAGTACTTC. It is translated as CASRRDRGEETQYF.